Listed below are T cell receptor beta chains from one sample, sequenced in a study of cytomegalovirus exposure and HLA in healthy donors. Method: immunoSEQ multiplex PCR; TCRdb's copy keeps in-frame clones and lacks some. The sample includes 95,000 to 150,000 clones, around 75% seen only once; the top ten take around 8.5%. The sample was PBMCs. These receptor sequences come from a woman in her forties or fifties in good health and CMV-seropositive. The CDR3 runs from the conserved cysteine through the conserved F or W. A D gene is named only where the DNA matches it firmly. Some rows mark clone size as missing; the rest say once, few, many or name a class of expanded clone.

abundance,v_gene,j_gene,d_gene,CDR3nt,CDR3aa
.,TRBV7-9,TRBJ1-5,TRBD1,TGTGCCACCGAAAGACAGGGGTACCTACCCTCTTATAGCAATCAGCCCCAGCATTTT,CATERQGYLPSYSNQPQHF
.,TRBV7-9,TRBJ2-2,TRBD1,TGTGCCACCCTCAGGAGGGGACAGGACGGGACCGGGGAGCTGTTTTTT,CATLRRGQDGTGELFF
.,TRBV6-5,TRBJ1-4,.,TGTGCCAGCTCCCTTGCGAGTAATGAAAAACTGTTTTTT,CASSLASNEKLFF
.,TRBV10-3,TRBJ1-2,TRBD1,TGTGCCATCAGTGTCGGGGCAGGGGGGCAGTACTATGGCTACACCTTC,CAISVGAGGQYYGYTF
.,TRBV9,TRBJ2-5,TRBD1,TGTGCCAGCAGCCAACAGGGGTACCAAGAGACCCAGTACTTC,CASSQQGYQETQYF
.,TRBV5-1,TRBJ2-7,.,TGCGCCAGCAGCTTGGGGCAGGCTACCTACGAGCAGTACTTC,CASSLGQATYEQYF
.,TRBV5-1,TRBJ2-7,.,TGCGCCAGCAGCCTGTCAGGGGCCAACTCCTACGAGCAGTACTTC,CASSLSGANSYEQYF
.,TRBV27,TRBJ1-4,.,TGTGCCAGCGGACCCCAGGGGCGCGATGAAAAACTGTTTTTT,CASGPQGRDEKLFF
few,TRBV7-2,TRBJ2-1,.,TGTGCCAGCAGCTTAAGTGGAGACAATGAGCAGTTCTTC,CASSLSGDNEQFF
.,TRBV28,TRBJ1-5,.,TGTGCCAGCAGGGGGATCGTACGGACACATAGCAATCAGCCCCAGCATTTT,CASRGIVRTHSNQPQHF
once,TRBV7-9,TRBJ1-1,.,TGTGCCAGCAGCCCCGCCGCGGGGGCAAAAGCTTTCTTT,CASSPAAGAKAFF
.,TRBV5-1,TRBJ2-7,.,TGCGCCAGCACCTCCTCCGGACTTTTCTCCTACGAGCAGTACTTC,CASTSSGLFSYEQYF
.,TRBV27,TRBJ2-6,.,TGTGCCAGCTGTGCCCTCCCCGGAGGTTTTGGGGCCAACGTCCTGACTTTC,CASCALPGGFGANVLTF
few,TRBV30,TRBJ2-3,.,TGTGCCTGGCAAGAGGGGGGGGTCGATACGCAGTATTTT,CAWQEGGVDTQYF
few,TRBV11-3,TRBJ2-1,TRBD2,TGTGCCAGCAGCTTAAATCCGACTAGCGGGTCTTACAATGAGCAGTTCTTC,CASSLNPTSGSYNEQFF
.,TRBV18,TRBJ1-1,.,TGTGCCAGCTCACCAAAGGAGGGGAACACTGAAGCTTTCTTT,CASSPKEGNTEAFF
once,TRBV7-9,TRBJ2-7,.,TGTGCCAGCAGCTTAGCTGGCCAGGACGAGCAGTACTTC,CASSLAGQDEQYF
.,TRBV9,TRBJ1-1,.,TGTGCCAGCAGCCCGGGGGGCCTGAACACTGAAGCTTTCTTT,CASSPGGLNTEAFF
few,TRBV11-3,TRBJ2-5,TRBD2,TGTGCCAGCAGCTTAAGCGGGGGGCCCCAAGAGACCCAGTACTTC,CASSLSGGPQETQYF
.,TRBV5-1,TRBJ1-4,.,TGCGCCAGCAGCTTGGTCCCGGGGAGTAATGAAAAACTGTTTTTT,CASSLVPGSNEKLFF
.,TRBV4-3,TRBJ2-2,TRBD2,TGCGCCAGCAGCCACCGCGGGACTACGACCCTCGGGGAGCTGTTTTTT,CASSHRGTTTLGELFF
few,TRBV9,TRBJ2-1,TRBD2,TGTGCCAGCAGCGGACTAGCGGGAGGGTACAATGAGCAGTTCTTC,CASSGLAGGYNEQFF
.,TRBV7-2,TRBJ1-2,.,TGTGCCAGCAGCTTAGGTGGCCCAAAGACTAACTATGGCTACACCTTC,CASSLGGPKTNYGYTF
once,TRBV30,TRBJ2-5,TRBD2,TGTGCTATAAATCCCCGGGACTATCAAGAGACCCAGTACTTC,CAINPRDYQETQYF
.,TRBV4-3,TRBJ2-7,TRBD1,TGCGCCAGCAGCCAAATGACAGGGGGCGGATACGAGCAGTACTTC,CASSQMTGGGYEQYF
.,TRBV27,TRBJ2-3,TRBD2,TGTGCCAGCAGTTTGAATAGCGGGAGGTTCAGCACAGATACGCAGTATTTT,CASSLNSGRFSTDTQYF
.,TRBV5-1,TRBJ2-1,TRBD1,TGCGCCAGCAGCCCCCAGGGGGATTGGAATGAGCAGTTCTTC,CASSPQGDWNEQFF
.,TRBV6-5,TRBJ1-2,TRBD1,TGTGCCAGCAGTTACTCCAGGACAGGGGCTAACTATGGCTACACCTTC,CASSYSRTGANYGYTF
.,TRBV19,TRBJ2-2,.,TGTGCCAGTAGGACTATAGACGCGAACACCGGGGAGCTGTTTTTT,CASRTIDANTGELFF
.,TRBV6-1,TRBJ2-2,.,TGTGCCAGCAGTGAATTTAGGAGAAGCACCGGGGAGCTGTTTTTT,CASSEFRRSTGELFF
.,TRBV7-9,TRBJ1-2,.,TGTGCCAGCACCCTCGGGGGTTTTGGCTACACCTTC,CASTLGGFGYTF
.,TRBV25-1,TRBJ1-1,.,TGTGCCAGCAGTCCACCACAGTGGAACACTGAAGCTTTCTTT,CASSPPQWNTEAFF
once,TRBV6-5,TRBJ1-4,.,TGTGCCAGCAGACCGACAGACTTTAATGAAAAACTGTTTTTT,CASRPTDFNEKLFF
.,TRBV5-6,TRBJ2-1,TRBD1,TGTGCCAGCAGCCCCTCAACCGGGACAGCCTACAATGAGCAGTTCTTC,CASSPSTGTAYNEQFF
.,TRBV9,TRBJ1-1,.,TGTGCCAGCAGCGTAGACCCTTCGCAGGGTGAAGCTTTCTTT,CASSVDPSQGEAFF
.,TRBV30,TRBJ2-3,.,TGTGCCTGGAGTCTAGCGTTTAGCACAGATACGCAGTATTTT,CAWSLAFSTDTQYF
.,TRBV7-2,TRBJ1-4,.,TGTGCCAGCGGCTCCGATGGGGGCTTAAATGAAAAACTGTTTTTT,CASGSDGGLNEKLFF
.,TRBV2,TRBJ2-6,.,TGTGCCAGCACAGGGGACTCTGGGGCCAACGTCCTGACTTTC,CASTGDSGANVLTF
.,TRBV10-3,TRBJ2-3,.,TGTGCCATCAGTCTTGGGGCAGGGATTTTGGATACGCAGTATTTT,CAISLGAGILDTQYF
.,TRBV19,TRBJ2-5,TRBD1,TGTGCCAGTAGTATAAGGGACAGGGGGCAAGAGACCCAGTACTTC,CASSIRDRGQETQYF